This TCR beta chain was recorded in a study of early T cells in non-severe SARS-CoV-2 infection. Trimming stripped 2 bases from V and 3 bases from J, with 12 bases between. This CDR3 is built from 15 residues. Germline V lookup: CDR1 SGHRS, CDR2 YFSETQ. This clonotype was counted ten times or more. Researchers attached unique molecular identifiers to individual cDNA molecules. MiXCR, run by TCRdb on the 5' RACE reads, gives a single entry per CDR3 protein. The sample lists roughly 68,000 distinct CDR3 sequences, about 4.9% occurring once. The TCR was taken from an adult who was a healthcare worker with PCR-confirmed SARS-CoV-2 infection or an uninfected control (not recorded which). The chain joins TRBV5-1 to TRBJ2-1, with D perhaps assigned TRBD1 or TRBD2 (5 bases each). The sequencing sample was made of whole blood. CDR3 sequence reads: CASSFGAVSYNEQFF. The DNA of the CDR3 is TGCGCCAGCAGCTTCGGGGCAGTAAGCTACAATGAGCAGTTCTTC.